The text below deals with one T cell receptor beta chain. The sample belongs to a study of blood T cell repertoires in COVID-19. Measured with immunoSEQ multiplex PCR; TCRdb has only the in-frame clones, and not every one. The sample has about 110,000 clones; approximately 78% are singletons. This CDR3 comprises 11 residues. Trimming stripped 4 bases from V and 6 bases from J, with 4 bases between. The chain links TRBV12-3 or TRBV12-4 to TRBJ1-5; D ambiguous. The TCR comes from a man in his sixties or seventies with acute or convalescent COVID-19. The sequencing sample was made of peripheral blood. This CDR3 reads CASSSSQPQHF. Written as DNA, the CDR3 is TGTGCCAGCAGTTCATCTCAGCCCCAGCATTTT.